This record covers a single T cell receptor beta chain. Its antigen remains unidentified. Amplicons of TCR beta CDR3 were generated from genomic DNA by two-round multiplex PCR. First-round PCR amplification was performed with primers specific to each TRBV and TRBJ gene. One entry per CDR3 protein results from TCRdb running MiXCR on the multiplex PCR reads. The sample comprises 31,000 or so distinct CDR3 sequences, around two fifths of which are singletons, and 15% rests with the top ten. The CDR3 spans 13 residues. With 4 bases removed from V and 7 bases from J, the gap between germline ends came to 11 bases. In germline, CDR1 is LNHDA, CDR2 SQIVND (reference sequence). This sample is part of a study of prognosis after radiotherapy for stage I lung cancer. Study-level information: Non-small cell lung cancer patients were all deemed medically inoperable. Metastases at distant sites emerged in a handful of patients after radiotherapy, at a median of around 7 months, whereas roughly 14 showed no significant progression. Notes on the study in general: Shannon entropy after stereotactic body radiation therapy was lower in patients who developed distant metastases.

The clonotype comes from a donor over 45 with non-small cell lung cancer. V is TRBV19 and J is TRBJ1-3; unclear D gene. The material sequenced was PBMCs, taken before or after stereotactic body radiation therapy (not recorded which). In DNA form, the CDR3 reads TGTGCCAGTAGTAGAGACATGCCGAACACCATATATTTT. Translated: CASSRDMPNTIYF.